This TCR beta chain was recorded in a study of cytomegalovirus exposure and HLA in healthy donors. Study results and caveats: With further analysis later on, most CMV-associated TCR beta chains appeared HLA-restricted. A likely sequencing artifact accounted for one observed cluster of highly shared sequence variants. About 87% or about 30% of the time was how often most TCR beta V segments were productive, according to an earlier analysis.

60 Vbeta and 13 Jbeta primers were used in PCR. Sequencing was performed with immunoSEQ multiplex PCR; in TCRdb, only in-frame clones are kept and a portion is missing. The data hold roughly 140,000 clones, with around three fifths observed a single time. CDR1 MNHNS and CDR2 SASEGT come from the germline V gene. With 6 bases removed from V and 2 bases from J, the gap between germline ends came to 10 bases. The CDR3 is 13 residues long. This clone was counted only a few times. Its antigen is still unknown. The receptor was isolated from a woman younger than 45 in good health and CMV-seropositive. Sequenced sample: PBMCs. The gene calls are TRBV6-1 and TRBJ1-1; possible D gene TRBD1, 5 bases. The CDR3 DNA sequence: TGTGCCAGCAGAATAACAGGAAACACTGAAGCTTTCTTT. Protein: CASRITGNTEAFF.